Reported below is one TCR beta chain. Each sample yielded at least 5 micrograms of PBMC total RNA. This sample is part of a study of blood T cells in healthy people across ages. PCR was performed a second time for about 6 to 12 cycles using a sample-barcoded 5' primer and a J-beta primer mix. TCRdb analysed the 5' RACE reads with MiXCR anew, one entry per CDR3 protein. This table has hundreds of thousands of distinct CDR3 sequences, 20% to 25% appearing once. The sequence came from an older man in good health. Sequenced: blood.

CDR3 amino acids: CSPRDPGTGEEQFF. The DNA for the CDR3 is TGCAGCCCTAGGGATCCCGGGACAGGGGAGGAGCAGTTCTTC. The V call is TRBV20-1, the J call TRBJ2-5; 10 bases line up with TRBD1. The J call is in doubt because the DNA end fits TRBJ2-1 better. The CDR3 covers 14 residues. The germline CDR1 and CDR2 sequences are DFQATT and SNEGSKA (reference sequence).